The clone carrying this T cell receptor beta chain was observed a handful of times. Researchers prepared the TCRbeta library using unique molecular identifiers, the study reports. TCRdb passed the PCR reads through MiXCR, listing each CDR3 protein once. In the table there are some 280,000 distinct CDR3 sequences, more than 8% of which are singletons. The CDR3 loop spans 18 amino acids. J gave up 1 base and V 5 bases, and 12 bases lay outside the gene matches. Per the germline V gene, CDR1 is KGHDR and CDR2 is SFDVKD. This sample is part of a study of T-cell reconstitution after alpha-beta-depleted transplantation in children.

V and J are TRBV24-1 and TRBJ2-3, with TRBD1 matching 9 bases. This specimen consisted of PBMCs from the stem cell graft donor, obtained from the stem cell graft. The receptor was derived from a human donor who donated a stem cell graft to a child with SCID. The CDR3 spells CATSANKGQGGRTDTQYF. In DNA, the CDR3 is TGTGCCACCAGTGCCAATAAGGGACAGGGTGGACGCACAGATACGCAGTATTTT.